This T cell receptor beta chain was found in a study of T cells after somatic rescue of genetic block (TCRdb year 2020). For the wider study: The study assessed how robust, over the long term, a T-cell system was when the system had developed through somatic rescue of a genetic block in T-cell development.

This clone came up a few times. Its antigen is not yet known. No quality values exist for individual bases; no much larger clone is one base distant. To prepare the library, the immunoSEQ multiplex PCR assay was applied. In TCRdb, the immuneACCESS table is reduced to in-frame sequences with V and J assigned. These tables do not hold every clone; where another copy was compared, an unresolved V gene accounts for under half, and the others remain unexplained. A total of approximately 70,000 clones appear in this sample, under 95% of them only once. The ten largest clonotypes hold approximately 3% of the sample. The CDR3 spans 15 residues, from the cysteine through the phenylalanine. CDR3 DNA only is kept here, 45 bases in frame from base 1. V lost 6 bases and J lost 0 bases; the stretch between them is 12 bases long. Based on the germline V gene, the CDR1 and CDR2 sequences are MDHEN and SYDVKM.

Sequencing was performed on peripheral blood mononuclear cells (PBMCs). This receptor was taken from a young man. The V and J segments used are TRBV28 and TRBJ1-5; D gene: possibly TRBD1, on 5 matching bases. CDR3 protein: CASRPGTNSNQPQHF. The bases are TGTGCCAGCAGACCCGGGACGAATAGCAATCAGCCCCAGCATTTT.